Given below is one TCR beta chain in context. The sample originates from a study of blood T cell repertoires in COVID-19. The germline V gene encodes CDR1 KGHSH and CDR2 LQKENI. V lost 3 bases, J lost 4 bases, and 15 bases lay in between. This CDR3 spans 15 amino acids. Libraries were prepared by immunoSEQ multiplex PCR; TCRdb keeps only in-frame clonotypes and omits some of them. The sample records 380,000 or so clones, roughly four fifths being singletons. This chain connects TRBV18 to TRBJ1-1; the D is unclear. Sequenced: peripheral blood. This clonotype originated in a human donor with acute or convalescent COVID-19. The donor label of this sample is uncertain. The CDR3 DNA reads TGTGCCAGCTCACCTAATCCTGGGAGGGCCACTGAAGCTTTCTTT. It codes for CASSPNPGRATEAFF. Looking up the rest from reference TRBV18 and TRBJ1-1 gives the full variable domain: NAGVMQNPRHLVRRRGQEARLRCSPMKGHSHVYWYRQLPEEGLKFMVYLQKENIIDESGMPKERFSAEFPKEGPSILRIQQVVRGDSAAYFCASSPNPGRATEAFFGQGTRLTVV.